The present TCR beta chain was sequenced within a study of lymphopenia after photon versus proton radiotherapy. Study-level findings and limits: Under photons, naive T cells and diversity fell while effector/memory populations rose. Oligoclonal CD8+ Temra expansion after nadir drove photon patients' diversity drop.

This table comes from immunoSEQ multiplex PCR, and its TCRdb copy is limited to in-frame clones, with some not included. There are 150,000 to 200,000 clones in the sample; 80% to 90% occur only once, and approximately 4.7% lies in the top ten. Only a few counts were recorded for this clone. What it binds is not known. The V and J ends lost 5 bases and 3 bases respectively, with 17 bases between them. CDR1 is MDHEN, CDR2 SYDVKM, per germline. This CDR3 region has 15 residues. The source material was peripheral blood, sampled from a patient treated with photon-based radiotherapy. The TCR comes from a man in his fifties with gastric cancer. This chain connects TRBV28 to TRBJ2-7; D is unresolved. The chain's CDR3 is CASSLTQTLYYEQYF. CDR3 nucleotides: TGTGCCAGCAGTCTGACTCAGACCTTATACTACGAGCAGTACTTC.